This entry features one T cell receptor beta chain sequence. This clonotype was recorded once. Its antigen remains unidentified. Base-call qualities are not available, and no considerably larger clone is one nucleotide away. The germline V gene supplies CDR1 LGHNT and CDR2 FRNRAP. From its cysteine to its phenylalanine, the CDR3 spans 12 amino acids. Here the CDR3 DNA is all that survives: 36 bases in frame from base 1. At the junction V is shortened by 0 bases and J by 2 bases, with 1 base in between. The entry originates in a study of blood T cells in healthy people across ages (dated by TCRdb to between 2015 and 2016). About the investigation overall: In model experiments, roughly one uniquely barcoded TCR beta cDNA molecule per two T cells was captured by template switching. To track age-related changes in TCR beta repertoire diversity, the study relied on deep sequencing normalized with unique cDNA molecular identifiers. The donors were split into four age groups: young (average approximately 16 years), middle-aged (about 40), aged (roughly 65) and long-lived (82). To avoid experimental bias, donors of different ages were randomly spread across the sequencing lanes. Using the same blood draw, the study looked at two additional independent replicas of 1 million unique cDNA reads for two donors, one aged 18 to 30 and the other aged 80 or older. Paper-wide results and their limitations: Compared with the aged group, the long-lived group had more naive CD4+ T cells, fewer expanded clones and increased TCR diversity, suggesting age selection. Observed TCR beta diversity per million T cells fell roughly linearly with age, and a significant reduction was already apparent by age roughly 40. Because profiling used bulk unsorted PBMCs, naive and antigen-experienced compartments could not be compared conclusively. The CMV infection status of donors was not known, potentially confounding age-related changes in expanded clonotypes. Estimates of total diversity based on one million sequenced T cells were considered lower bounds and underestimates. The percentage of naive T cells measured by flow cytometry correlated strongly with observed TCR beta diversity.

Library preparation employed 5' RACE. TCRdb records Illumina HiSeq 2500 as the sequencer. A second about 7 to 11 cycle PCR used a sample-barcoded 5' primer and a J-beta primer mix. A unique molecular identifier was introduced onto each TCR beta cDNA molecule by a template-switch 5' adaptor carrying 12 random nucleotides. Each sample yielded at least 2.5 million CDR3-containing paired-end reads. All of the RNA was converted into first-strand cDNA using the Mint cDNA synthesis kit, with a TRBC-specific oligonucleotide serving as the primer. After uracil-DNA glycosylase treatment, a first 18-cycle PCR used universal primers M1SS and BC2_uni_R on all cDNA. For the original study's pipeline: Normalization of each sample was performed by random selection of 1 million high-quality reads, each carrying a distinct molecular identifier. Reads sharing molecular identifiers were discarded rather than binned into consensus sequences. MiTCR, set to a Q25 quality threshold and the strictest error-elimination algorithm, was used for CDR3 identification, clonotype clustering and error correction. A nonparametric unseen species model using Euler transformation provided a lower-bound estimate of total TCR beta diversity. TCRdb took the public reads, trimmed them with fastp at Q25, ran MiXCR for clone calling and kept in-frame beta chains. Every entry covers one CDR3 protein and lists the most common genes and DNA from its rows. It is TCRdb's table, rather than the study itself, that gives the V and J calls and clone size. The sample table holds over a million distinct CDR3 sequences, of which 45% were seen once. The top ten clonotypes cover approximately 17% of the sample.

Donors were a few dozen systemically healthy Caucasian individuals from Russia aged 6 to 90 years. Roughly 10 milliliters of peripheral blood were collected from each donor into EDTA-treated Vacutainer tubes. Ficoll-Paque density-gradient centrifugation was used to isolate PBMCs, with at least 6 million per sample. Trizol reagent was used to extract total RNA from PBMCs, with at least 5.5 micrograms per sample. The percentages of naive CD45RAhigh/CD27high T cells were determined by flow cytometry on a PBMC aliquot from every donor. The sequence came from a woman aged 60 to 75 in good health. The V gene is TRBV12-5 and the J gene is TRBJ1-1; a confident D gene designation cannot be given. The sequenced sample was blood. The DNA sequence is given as TGTGCTAGTGGTTTGGTAAACACTGAAGCTTTCTTT. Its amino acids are CASGLVNTEAFF.